This T cell receptor (beta chain) was recovered during a study of T cell responses to AZD1222 COVID-19 vaccine. Findings of the study overall: Without day 14 samples, only post-peak T cell repertoires were studied.

In regard to this clone: Its cognate antigen is unknown.

Clones were read by immunoSEQ multiplex PCR, and TCRdb kept only the in-frame ones, dropping some. Among 180,000 or so clones listed, roughly 92% were seen once. The origin of this receptor is an adult in good health. The material was peripheral blood, obtained on day 0 of AZD1222 vaccination.

The CDR3 nucleotides are TGTGCCAGCAGCTCCCAACGTAGCGGGAGTGGGTACGAGCAGTACTTC. Its protein is CASSSQRSGSGYEQYF. V usage is TRBV28 and J usage is TRBJ2-7; 9 bases align to TRBD2. V lost 6 bases, J lost 4 bases, and 13 bases stayed unmatched. Germline loops: CDR1 MDHEN, CDR2 SYDVKM. This CDR3 has 16 residues. Based on the CDR3 plus reference TRBV28 and TRBJ2-7, the full variable domain is DVKVTQSSRYLVKRTGEKVFLECVQDMDHENMFWYRQDPGLGLRLIYFSYDVKMKEKGDIPEGYSVSREKKERFSLILESASTNQTSMYLCASSSQRSGSGYEQYFGPGTRLTVT.